One and the same sample provided the 8 T cell receptor beta chains below, sequenced in a study of T cell responses to AZD1222 COVID-19 vaccine. Clones were read by immunoSEQ multiplex PCR, and TCRdb kept only the in-frame ones, dropping some. The sample shows about 130,000 clones, roughly 88% of them seen only once. The sample here was peripheral blood, taken on day 0 of AZD1222 vaccination. The receptors here all came from an adult in good health.

The chain employs TRBV11-2 and TRBJ2-2, with 7 bases that match TRBD1. The CDR3 totals 13 residues. The V gene end was trimmed by 4 bases and the J gene end by 10 bases; junction bases not matched to a gene: 6. Germline V CDR1 and CDR2: SGHAT, FQNNGV. The DNA for the CDR3 is TGTGCCAGCAGCTCACAGGGGAAGGAGGAGCTGTTTTTT. It translates to CASSSQGKEELFF.

The rearrangement uses TRBV3-1 (or the pseudogene TRBV3-2) and TRBJ2-5; 8 bases line up with TRBD2. Germline CDR1 LGHDT, CDR2 YNNKEL (reference sequence). This CDR3 comprises 14 residues. Here the CDR3 DNA reads TGTGCGCGGGGTAGCGGGGTTTTTCAAGAGACCCAGTACTTC. Amino acids: CARGSGVFQETQYF.

CDR3 sequence: CASSLSGSRYNEQFF. The DNA of the CDR3 is TGTGCCAGCAGCCTTAGCGGGAGTAGGTACAATGAGCAGTTCTTC. V gene TRBV7-9 combines with J gene TRBJ2-1, with TRBD2 matching 9 bases. Germline V CDR1 and CDR2: SEHNR, FQNEAQ (reference sequence). This CDR3 comprises 15 residues. V shed 5 bases, J shed 4 bases, and the junction held 6 bases outside the gene matches.

The gene calls are TRBV9 and TRBJ2-1; D is unresolved. Trimming cost V 2 bases and J 5 bases, with 8 bases left between them. Germline values: CDR1 SGDLS, CDR2 YYNGEE. This CDR3 spans 13 amino acids. The CDR3 protein is CASSVYRNNEQFF. The CDR3, as DNA: TGTGCCAGCAGCGTGTATCGGAACAATGAGCAGTTCTTC.

The gene calls are TRBV25-1 and TRBJ1-2; D may be TRBD1 (5 bases). Germline V gives CDR1 MGHDK, CDR2 SYGVNS. This CDR3 has 13 amino acids. Trimming stripped 2 bases from V and 10 bases from J, with 14 bases between. The CDR3 spells CASSEPGTQIYTF. CDR3 coding DNA: TGTGCCAGCAGTGAACCCGGGACGCAAATCTACACCTTC.

The J gene is TRBJ2-1, the V gene TRBV3-1 (or the pseudogene TRBV3-2); tentatively, D is TRBD2 (7 bases). V was shortened by 2 bases and J by 6 bases, with 11 bases between the two germline ends. The germline V gene has CDR1 LGHDT and CDR2 YNNKEL (reference sequence). The CDR3 extends over 14 amino acids. The CDR3 DNA reads TGTGCCAGCAGCCAAAGGGGGGGGCTCAATGAGCAGTTCTTC. Translation: CASSQRGGLNEQFF.

This chain joins TRBV5-6 and TRBJ1-3, with 8 bases that match TRBD1. With V trimmed by 3 bases and J by 4 bases, 3 bases remained unmatched. Germline V gene data show CDR1 as SGHDT and CDR2 as YYEEEE. This CDR3 contains 14 residues. CDR3 nucleotide sequence: TGTGCCAGCAGCTGGACAGGGTCCGGAAACACCATATATTTT. Protein sequence: CASSWTGSGNTIYF.

The genes are TRBV11-2 and TRBJ2-1; weak D call: TRBD1 (6 bases). V lost 8 bases and J 2 bases, leaving 16 bases between the germline ends. Germline loops: CDR1 SGHAT, CDR2 FQNNGV. The length of the CDR3 is 15 residues. CDR3 bases: TGTGCCAGCTCCCCCCTCAAGGGGGCCTACAATGAGCAGTTCTTC. Its translation is CASSPLKGAYNEQFF.